This TCR beta chain was recovered during a study of blood T cell repertoires in COVID-19. Whole-study context: The samples span acute and convalescent COVID-19 from the United States, Italy and Spain. Sample material is recorded as cDNA or gDNA derived from T cells, B-cell-depleted T cells, or PBMCs.

Authors' analysis steps: Estimation of nucleated cell counts relied on the amplification of reference gene primers. Repertoires were generated with immunoSEQ multiplex PCR, while TCRdb's copy carries only in-frame clones and drops some. Clonal size and the V and J genes are those of that table, whereas D and trimming came from the DNA. The sample comprises 100,000 to 150,000 clones, roughly two thirds of which are singletons, and around 1.8% rests with the top ten. This clone appeared a single time. With 0 bases removed from V and 7 bases from J, the gap between germline ends came to 21 bases. The CDR3 is 17 residues long. The germline V gene has CDR1 SGHRS and CDR2 YFSETQ.

This chain joins TRBV5-1 and TRBJ2-3; D ambiguous. This TCR was recovered from a woman aged 65 to 85 with acute or convalescent COVID-19. The sequenced sample consisted of peripheral blood. CDR3 loop: CASSLEMTRHRLNTQYF. CDR3 DNA sequence: TGCGCCAGCAGCTTGGAGATGACAAGGCACCGATTAAATACGCAGTATTTT.